The sequence of this TCR beta chain was determined in a study of patients and donors after allogeneic stem cell transplantation. This clonotype was picked up a small number of times. TCRdb reprocessed the RT-PCR reads via MiXCR and lists one record per CDR3 protein. Of around 70,000 distinct CDR3 sequences in the sample, more than 25% are singletons; the top ten hold around a quarter. Trimming removed 6 bases from V and 2 bases from J, with 11 bases in between. Germline CDR1 reads SQVTM; CDR2 reads ANQGSEA. The CDR3 is 12 amino acids. The origin of this receptor is a human donor who was either an allogeneic HSCT recipient or a stem cell or donor lymphocyte infusion donor (not recorded which). It is not recorded whose cells these are; they may come from a transplant donor. Sequenced input: blood, either unsorted or a sorted T cell fraction (not recorded which). The chain is built from TRBV29-1 and TRBJ2-7; D gene ambiguous. CDR3 coding DNA: TGCAGCGTCGCGCTGCATCCCTACGAGCAGTACTTC. Encoded protein: CSVALHPYEQYF.